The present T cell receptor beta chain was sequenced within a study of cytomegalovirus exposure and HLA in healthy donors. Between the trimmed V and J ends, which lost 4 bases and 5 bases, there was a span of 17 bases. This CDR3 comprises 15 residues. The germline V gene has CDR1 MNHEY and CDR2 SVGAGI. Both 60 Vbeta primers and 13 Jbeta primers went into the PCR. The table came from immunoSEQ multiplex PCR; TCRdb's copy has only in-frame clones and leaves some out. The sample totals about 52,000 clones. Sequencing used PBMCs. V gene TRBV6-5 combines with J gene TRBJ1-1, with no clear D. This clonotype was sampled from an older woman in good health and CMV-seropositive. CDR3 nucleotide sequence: TGTGCCAGCAGTTTTCACAAGGCGGTTGAGACTGAAGCTTTCTTT. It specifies CASSFHKAVETEAFF.